The following is a TCR beta chain sequence with its context. Its antigen is unknown. TCRdb keeps only in-frame clones here, not all; method: immunoSEQ multiplex PCR. The sample contains around 170,000 clones, 85% of which appear only once. The data were obtained in a study of cytomegalovirus exposure and HLA in healthy donors. Study-wide points: Some public TCRs appeared in many individuals, while most sequences were rare.

Trimming left V 0 bases short and J 2 bases short, with 12 bases between. This CDR3 comprises 17 residues. The germline gives CDR1 SGHNT, CDR2 YYREEE (reference sequence). The chain carries TRBV5-4 and TRBJ1-6; possibly TRBD1 for D (6 bases). This clonotype originated in a man aged 18 to 29 in good health and CMV-seropositive. The sample taken for sequencing was PBMCs. The CDR3: CASSLALQGTYNSPLHF. The CDR3 coding sequence is TGTGCCAGCAGCTTGGCCCTACAGGGCACCTATAATTCACCCCTCCACTTT.